The T cell receptor (beta chain) described here comes from a study of T cell clonotyping in hematopoietic cell transplantation. General study points: Few recipient clonotypes overlapped donors; over 95% were de novo at given depth. Broader posttransplant TCR repertoire diversity was predicted by graft donor and pretransplant recipient Inverse Simpson Index values. After transplant, recipient diversity fell while pathologically expanded clonotypes grew through day 180.

This clone was detected once. Its specificity is unknown. TCRdb's copy holds only in-frame clones and misses some; the assay was immunoSEQ multiplex PCR. There are about 12,000 clones in the sample; 75% to 95% occur only once, and roughly 0.83% lies in the top ten. The CDR3 is made up of 15 amino acids. CDR1 and CDR2 (germline): SGDLS, YYNGEE. Trimming removed 6 bases from V and 0 bases from J, with 15 bases in between. This chain uses TRBV9 with TRBJ1-1; no clear D gene. The sequence derives from a woman aged 45-59 years in good health. Some clones in this sample may be carry-over from other donors' samples. The sequenced sample consisted of peripheral blood mononuclear cells. CDR3 in DNA: TGTGCCAGCACCTCTGGTAGAGCAATGAACACTGAAGCTTTCTTT. Its protein product is CASTSGRAMNTEAFF.